This T cell receptor beta chain was found in a study of blood T cell repertoires in COVID-19. Study overall: Two consecutive negative NP/OP PCR tests, clearance, or resolved symptoms defined Cohort 3 recovery. Some COVID-19 samples were acute and others convalescent; all came from the United States, Italy and Spain. PBMCs, B-cell-depleted T cells, or T cells provided the cDNA or gDNA that made up the material.

Trimming left V 5 bases short and J 0 bases short, with 19 bases between. The CDR3 consists of 17 residues. Germline loops: CDR1 GTSNPN, CDR2 SVGIG (reference sequence). The repertoire was sequenced with immunoSEQ multiplex PCR; TCRdb's copy has only in-frame clones and lacks some. The sample shows hundreds of thousands of clones, around 87% of them seen only once. Those who participated ranged in age from roughly 18 to 95 years and resided in about two dozen US areas. The sequence derives from a man in his forties in a cohort exposed to, infected with or recovered from COVID-19 (not recorded which). The rearrangement joins TRBV30 to TRBJ1-4; D gene unclear. The specimen sequenced was PBMCs or T cells enriched from blood (not recorded which). The CDR3 DNA follows: TGTGCCTGGCGTTACCCCCCCGATTCAGCAACTAATGAAAAACTGTTTTTT. Amino acids: CAWRYPPDSATNEKLFF.